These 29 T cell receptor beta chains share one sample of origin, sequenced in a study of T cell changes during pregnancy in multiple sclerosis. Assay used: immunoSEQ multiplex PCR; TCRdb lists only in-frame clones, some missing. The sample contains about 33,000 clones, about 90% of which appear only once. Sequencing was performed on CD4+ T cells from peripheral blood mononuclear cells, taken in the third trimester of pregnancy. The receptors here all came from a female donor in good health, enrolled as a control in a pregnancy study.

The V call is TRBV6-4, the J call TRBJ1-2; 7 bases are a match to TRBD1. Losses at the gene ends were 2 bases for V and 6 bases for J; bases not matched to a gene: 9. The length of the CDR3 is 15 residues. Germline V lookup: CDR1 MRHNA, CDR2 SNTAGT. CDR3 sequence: CASSDGNRGTDGYTF. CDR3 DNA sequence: TGTGCCAGCAGTGACGGTAACAGGGGAACGGATGGCTACACCTTC.

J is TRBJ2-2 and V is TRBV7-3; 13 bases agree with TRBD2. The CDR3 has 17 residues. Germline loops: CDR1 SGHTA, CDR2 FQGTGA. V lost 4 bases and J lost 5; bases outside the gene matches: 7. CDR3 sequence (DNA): TGTGCCAGCAGCTCCTCACTAGCGGGAGGGGTTACCGGGGAGCTGTTTTTT. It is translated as CASSSSLAGGVTGELFF.

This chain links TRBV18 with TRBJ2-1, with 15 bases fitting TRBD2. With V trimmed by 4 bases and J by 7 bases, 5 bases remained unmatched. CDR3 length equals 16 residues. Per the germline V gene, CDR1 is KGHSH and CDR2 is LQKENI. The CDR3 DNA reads TGTGCCAGCTCACTGCCCGGGACTAGCGGGAGGAATGAGCAGTTCTTC. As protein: CASSLPGTSGRNEQFF. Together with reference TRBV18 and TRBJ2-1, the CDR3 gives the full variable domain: NAGVMQNPRHLVRRRGQEARLRCSPMKGHSHVYWYRQLPEEGLKFMVYLQKENIIDESGMPKERFSAEFPKEGPSILRIQQVVRGDSAAYFCASSLPGTSGRNEQFFGPGTRLTVL.

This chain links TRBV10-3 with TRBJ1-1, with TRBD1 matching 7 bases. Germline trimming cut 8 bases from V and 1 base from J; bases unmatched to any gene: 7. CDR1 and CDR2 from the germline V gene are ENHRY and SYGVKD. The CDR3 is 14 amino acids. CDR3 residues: CAISGTEKNTEAFF. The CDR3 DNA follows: TGTGCCATCTCCGGGACAGAAAAGAACACTGAAGCTTTCTTT.

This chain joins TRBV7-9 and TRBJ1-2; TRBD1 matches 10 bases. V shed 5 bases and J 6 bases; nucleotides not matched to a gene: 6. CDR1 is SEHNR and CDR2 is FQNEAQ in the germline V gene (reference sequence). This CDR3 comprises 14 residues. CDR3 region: CASSEGQGVHGYTF. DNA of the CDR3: TGTGCCAGCAGCGAAGGACAGGGGGTACATGGCTACACCTTC. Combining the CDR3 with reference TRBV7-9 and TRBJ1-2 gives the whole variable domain DTGVSQNPRHKITKRGQNVTFRCDPISEHNRLYWYRQTLGQGPEFLTYFQNEAQLEKSRLLSDRFSAERPKGSFSTLEIQRTEQGDSAMYLCASSEGQGVHGYTFGSGTRLTVV.

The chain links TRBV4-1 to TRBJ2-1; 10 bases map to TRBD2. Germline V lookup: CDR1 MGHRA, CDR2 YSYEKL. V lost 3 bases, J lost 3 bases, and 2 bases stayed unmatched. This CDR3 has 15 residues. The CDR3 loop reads CASSHGLADYNEQFF. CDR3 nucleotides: TGCGCCAGCAGCCATGGACTAGCGGACTACAATGAGCAGTTCTTC.

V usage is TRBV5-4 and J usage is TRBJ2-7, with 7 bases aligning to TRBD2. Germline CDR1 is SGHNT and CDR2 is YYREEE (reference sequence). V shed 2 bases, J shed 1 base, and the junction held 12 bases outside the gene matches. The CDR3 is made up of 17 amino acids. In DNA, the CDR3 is TGTGCCAGCAGCTTCCAAAGTTCACTAGCGTGGTCCTACGAGCAGTACTTC. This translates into CASSFQSSLAWSYEQYF.

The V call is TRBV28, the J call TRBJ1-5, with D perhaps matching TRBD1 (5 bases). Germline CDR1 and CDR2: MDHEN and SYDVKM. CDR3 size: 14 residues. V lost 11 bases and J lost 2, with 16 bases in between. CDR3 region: CAGMDGGGNQPQHF. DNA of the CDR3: TGTGCCGGAATGGATGGAGGGGGCAATCAGCCCCAGCATTTT.

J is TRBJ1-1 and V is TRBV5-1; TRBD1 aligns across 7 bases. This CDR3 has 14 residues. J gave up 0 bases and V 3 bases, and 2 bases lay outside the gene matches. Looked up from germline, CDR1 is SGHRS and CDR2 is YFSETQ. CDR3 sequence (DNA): TGCGCCAGCAGCTGGGACAGAGTGAACACTGAAGCTTTCTTT. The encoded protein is CASSWDRVNTEAFF. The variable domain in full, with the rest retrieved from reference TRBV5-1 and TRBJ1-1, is KAGVTQTPRYLIKTRGQQVTLSCSPISGHRSVSWYQQTPGQGLQFLFEYFSETQRNKGNFPGRFSGRQFSNSRSEMNVSTLELGDSALYLCASSWDRVNTEAFFGQGTRLTVV.

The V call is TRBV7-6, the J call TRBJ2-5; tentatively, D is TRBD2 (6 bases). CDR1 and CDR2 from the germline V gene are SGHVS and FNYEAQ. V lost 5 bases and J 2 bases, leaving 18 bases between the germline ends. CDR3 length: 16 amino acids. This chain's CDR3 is CASSPGLWISQETQYF. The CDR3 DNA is TGTGCCAGCAGCCCGGGACTCTGGATTTCACAAGAGACCCAGTACTTC.

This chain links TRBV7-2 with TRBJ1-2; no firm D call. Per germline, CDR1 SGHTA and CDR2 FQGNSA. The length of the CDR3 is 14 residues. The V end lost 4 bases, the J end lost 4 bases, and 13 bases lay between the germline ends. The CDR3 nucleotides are TGTGCCAGCAGCTCCCCTCGGGGAGCCTATGGCTACACCTTC. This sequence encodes CASSSPRGAYGYTF.

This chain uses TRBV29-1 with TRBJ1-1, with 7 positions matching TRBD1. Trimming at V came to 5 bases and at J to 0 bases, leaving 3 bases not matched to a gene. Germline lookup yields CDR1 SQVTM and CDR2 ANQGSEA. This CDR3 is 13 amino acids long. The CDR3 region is CSVSDRMNTEAFF. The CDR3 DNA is TGCAGCGTTTCGGACAGGATGAACACTGAAGCTTTCTTT.

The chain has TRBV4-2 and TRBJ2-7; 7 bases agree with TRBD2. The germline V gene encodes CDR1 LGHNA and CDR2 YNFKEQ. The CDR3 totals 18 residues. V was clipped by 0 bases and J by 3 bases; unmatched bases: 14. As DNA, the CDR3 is TGTGCCAGCAGCCAAGATCCCTACCGGGCTAGCGGTAACTACGAGCAGTACTTC. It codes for CASSQDPYRASGNYEQYF.

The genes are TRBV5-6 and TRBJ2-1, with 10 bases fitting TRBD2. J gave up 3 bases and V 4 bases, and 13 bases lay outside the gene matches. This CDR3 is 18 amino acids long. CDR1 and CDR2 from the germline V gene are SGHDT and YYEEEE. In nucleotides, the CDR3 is TGTGCCAGCAGCCCCCCTTCAAGACTAGCGGGCTTCTACAATGAGCAGTTCTTC. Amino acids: CASSPPSRLAGFYNEQFF.

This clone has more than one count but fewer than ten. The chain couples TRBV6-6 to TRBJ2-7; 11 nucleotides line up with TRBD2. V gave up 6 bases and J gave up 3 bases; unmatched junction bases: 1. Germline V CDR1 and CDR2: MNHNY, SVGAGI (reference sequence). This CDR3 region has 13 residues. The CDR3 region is CASRLAGDYEQYF. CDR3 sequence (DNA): TGTGCCAGCAGACTAGCGGGGGACTACGAGCAGTACTTC.

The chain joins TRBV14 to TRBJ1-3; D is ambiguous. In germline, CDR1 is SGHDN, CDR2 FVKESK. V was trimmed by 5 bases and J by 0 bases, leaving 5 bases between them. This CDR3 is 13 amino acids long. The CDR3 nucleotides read TGTGCCAGCAGCTCAAACTCTGGAAACACCATATATTTT. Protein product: CASSSNSGNTIYF.

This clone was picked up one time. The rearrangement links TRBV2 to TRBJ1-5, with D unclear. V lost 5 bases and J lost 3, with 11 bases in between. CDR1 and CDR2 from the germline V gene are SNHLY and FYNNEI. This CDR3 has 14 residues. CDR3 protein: CASSRTTINQPQHF. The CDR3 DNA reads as TGTGCCAGCAGTCGGACTACGATCAATCAGCCCCAGCATTTT.

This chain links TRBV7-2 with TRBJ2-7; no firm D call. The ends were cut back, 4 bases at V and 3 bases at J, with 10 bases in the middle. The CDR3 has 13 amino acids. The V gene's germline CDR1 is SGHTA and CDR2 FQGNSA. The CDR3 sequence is CASSSSAIYEQYF. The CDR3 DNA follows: TGTGCCAGCAGCTCGAGCGCTATCTACGAGCAGTACTTC.

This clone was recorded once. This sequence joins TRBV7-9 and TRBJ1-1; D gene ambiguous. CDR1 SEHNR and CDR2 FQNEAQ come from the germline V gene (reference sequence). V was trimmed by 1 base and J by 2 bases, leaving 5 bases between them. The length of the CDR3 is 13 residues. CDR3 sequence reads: CASSLDSNTEAFF. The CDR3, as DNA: TGTGCCAGCAGCTTAGACAGTAACACTGAAGCTTTCTTT.

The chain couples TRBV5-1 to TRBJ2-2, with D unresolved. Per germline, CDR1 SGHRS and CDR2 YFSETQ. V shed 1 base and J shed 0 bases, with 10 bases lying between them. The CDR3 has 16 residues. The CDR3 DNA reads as TGCGCCAGCAGCTTGAAGAACTACGCGAACACCGGGGAGCTGTTTTTT. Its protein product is CASSLKNYANTGELFF.

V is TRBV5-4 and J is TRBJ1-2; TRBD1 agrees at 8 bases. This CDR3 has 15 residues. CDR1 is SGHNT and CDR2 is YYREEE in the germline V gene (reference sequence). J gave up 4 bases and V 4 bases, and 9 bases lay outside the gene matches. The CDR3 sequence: CASSLGQGGVYGYTF. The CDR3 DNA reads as TGTGCCAGCAGCCTAGGACAGGGAGGGGTCTATGGCTACACCTTC.

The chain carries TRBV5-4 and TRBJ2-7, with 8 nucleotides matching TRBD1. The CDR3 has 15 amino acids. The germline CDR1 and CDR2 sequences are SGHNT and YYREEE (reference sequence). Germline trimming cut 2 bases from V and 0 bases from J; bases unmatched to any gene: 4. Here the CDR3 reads CASSLWGQASYEQYF. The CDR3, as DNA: TGTGCCAGCAGCTTATGGGGACAGGCCTCCTACGAGCAGTACTTC.

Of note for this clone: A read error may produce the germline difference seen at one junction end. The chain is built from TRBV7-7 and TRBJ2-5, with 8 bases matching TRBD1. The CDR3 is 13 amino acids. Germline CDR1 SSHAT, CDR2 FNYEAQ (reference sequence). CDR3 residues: CASSRDRQETQYF. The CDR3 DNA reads TGTGCTAGCAGTCGGGACAGGCAAGAGACCCAGTACTTC.

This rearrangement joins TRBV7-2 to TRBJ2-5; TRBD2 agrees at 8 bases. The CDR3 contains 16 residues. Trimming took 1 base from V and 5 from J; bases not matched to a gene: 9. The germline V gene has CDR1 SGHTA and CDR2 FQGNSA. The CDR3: CASSLGPPGGVETQYF. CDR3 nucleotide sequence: TGTGCCAGCAGCTTAGGTCCCCCGGGGGGGGTGGAGACCCAGTACTTC.

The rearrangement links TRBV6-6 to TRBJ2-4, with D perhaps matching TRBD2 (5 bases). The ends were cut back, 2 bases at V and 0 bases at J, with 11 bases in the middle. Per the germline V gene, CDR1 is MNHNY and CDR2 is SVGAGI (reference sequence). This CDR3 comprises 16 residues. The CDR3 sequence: CASSYASGLAKNIQYF. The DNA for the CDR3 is TGTGCCAGCAGTTACGCCAGCGGACTAGCCAAAAACATTCAGTACTTC.

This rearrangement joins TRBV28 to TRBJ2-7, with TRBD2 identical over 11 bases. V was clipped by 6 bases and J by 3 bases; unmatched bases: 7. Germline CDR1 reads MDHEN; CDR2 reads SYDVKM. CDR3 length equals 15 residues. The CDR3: CASSLAGTSGYEQYF. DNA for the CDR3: TGTGCCAGCAGCCTGGCCGGGACTAGCGGCTACGAGCAGTACTTC. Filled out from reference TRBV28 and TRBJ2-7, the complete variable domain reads DVKVTQSSRYLVKRTGEKVFLECVQDMDHENMFWYRQDPGLGLRLIYFSYDVKMKEKGDIPEGYSVSREKKERFSLILESASTNQTSMYLCASSLAGTSGYEQYFGPGTRLTVT.

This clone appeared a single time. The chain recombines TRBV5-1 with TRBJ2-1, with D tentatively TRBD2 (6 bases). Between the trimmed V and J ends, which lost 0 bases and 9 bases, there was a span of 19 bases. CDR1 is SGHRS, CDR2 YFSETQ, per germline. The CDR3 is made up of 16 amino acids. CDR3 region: CASSLALGGDLLEQFF. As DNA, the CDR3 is TGCGCCAGCAGCTTGGCTTTAGGCGGGGACCTCCTTGAGCAGTTCTTC.

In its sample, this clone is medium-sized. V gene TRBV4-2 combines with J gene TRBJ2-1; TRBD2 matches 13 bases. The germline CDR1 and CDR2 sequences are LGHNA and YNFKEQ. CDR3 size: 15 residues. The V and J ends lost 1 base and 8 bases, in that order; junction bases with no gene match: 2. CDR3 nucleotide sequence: TGTGCCAGCAGCCAAGGGACTAGCGGGAGCGATGAGCAGTTCTTC. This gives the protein CASSQGTSGSDEQFF.

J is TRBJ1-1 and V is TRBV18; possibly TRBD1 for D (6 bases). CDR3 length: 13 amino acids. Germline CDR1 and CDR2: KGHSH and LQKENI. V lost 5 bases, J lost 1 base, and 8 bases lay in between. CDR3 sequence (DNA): TGTGCCAGCTCATCGACAGGGAACACTGAAGCTTTCTTT. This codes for CASSSTGNTEAFF.